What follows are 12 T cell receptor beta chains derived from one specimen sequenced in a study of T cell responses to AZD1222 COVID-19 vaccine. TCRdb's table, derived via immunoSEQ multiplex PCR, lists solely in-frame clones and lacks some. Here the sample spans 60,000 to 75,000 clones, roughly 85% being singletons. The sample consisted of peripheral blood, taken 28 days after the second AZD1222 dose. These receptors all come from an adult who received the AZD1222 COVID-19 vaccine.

CDR3 protein: CASNTGISPLHF. The CDR3 DNA reads as TGTGCCAGCAACACAGGGATCTCACCCCTCCACTTT. The chain uses TRBV12-3 or TRBV12-4 and TRBJ1-6, with D tentatively TRBD1 (6 bases). This CDR3 is 12 amino acids long. V was clipped by 7 bases and J by 10 bases, with 11 bases between them.

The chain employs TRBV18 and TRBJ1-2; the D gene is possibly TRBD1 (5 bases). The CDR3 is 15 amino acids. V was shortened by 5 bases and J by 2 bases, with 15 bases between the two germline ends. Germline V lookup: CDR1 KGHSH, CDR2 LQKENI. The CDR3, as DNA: TGTGCCAGCTCAACCACTCGACAGATAAACTATGGCTACACCTTC. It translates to CASSTTRQINYGYTF.

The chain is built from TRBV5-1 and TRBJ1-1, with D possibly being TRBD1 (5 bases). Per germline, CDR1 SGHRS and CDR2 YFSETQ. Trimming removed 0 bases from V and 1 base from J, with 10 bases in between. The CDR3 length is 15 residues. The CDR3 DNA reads TGCGCCAGCAGCTTGGTCAGCAGGGAGAACACTGAAGCTTTCTTT. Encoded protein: CASSLVSRENTEAFF.

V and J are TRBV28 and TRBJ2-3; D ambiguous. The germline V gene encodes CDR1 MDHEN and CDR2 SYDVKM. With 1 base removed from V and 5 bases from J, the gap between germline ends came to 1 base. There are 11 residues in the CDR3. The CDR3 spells CASSLLDTQYF. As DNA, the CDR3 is TGTGCCAGCAGTTTATTAGATACGCAGTATTTT.

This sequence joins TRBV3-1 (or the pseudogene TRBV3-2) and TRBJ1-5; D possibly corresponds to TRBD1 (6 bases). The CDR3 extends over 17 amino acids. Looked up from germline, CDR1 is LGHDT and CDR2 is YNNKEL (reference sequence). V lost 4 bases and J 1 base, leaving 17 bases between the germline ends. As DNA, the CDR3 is TGTGCCAGCAGCCTCAACGGGGGGGCGGGGAGCAATCAGCCCCAGCATTTT. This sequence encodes CASSLNGGAGSNQPQHF.

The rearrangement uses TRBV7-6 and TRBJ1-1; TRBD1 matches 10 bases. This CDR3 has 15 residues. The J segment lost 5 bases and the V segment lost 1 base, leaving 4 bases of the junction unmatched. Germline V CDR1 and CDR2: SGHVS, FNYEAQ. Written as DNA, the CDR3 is TGTGCCAGCAGCTTAGAGACAGGGGGCTTAACTGAAGCTTTCTTT. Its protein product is CASSLETGGLTEAFF.

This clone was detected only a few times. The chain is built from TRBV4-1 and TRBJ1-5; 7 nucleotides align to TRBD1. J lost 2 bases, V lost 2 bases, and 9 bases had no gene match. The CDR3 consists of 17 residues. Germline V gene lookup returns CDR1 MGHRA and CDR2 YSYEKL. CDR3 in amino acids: CASSQNSGGRGNQPQHF. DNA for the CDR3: TGCGCCAGCAGCCAAAATTCAGGGGGACGGGGCAATCAGCCCCAGCATTTT.

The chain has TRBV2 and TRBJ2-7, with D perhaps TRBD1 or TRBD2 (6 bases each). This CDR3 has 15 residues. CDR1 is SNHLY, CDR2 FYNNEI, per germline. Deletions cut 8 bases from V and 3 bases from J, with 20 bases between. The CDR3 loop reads CASGDPGGGGYEQYF. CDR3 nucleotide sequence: TGTGCCAGCGGGGACCCTGGTGGAGGGGGCTACGAGCAGTACTTC.

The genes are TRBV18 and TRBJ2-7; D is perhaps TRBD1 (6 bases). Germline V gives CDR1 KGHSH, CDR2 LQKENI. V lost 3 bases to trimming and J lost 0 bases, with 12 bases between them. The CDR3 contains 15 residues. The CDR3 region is CASSPRDTVSYEQYF. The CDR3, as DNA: TGTGCCAGCTCACCCCGGGACACAGTCTCCTACGAGCAGTACTTC.

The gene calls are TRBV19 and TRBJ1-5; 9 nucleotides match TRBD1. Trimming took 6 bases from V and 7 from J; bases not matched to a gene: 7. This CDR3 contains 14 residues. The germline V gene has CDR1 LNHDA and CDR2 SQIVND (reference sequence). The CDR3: CASSPGTGRQPQHF. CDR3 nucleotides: TGTGCCAGTAGCCCAGGGACAGGGAGGCAGCCCCAGCATTTT.

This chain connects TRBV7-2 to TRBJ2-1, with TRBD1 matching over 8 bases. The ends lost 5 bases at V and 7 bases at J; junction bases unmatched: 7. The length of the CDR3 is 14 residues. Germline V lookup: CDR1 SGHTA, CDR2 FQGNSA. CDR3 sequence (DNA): TGTGCCAGCAGCGCCAGGGGGCGCTTGAATGAGCAGTTCTTC. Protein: CASSARGRLNEQFF. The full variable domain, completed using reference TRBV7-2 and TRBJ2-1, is GAGVSQSPSNKVTEKGKDVELRCDPISGHTALYWYRQSLGQGLEFLIYFQGNSAPDKSGLPSDRFSAERTGGSVSTLTIQRTQQEDSAVYLCASSARGRLNEQFFGPGTRLTVL.

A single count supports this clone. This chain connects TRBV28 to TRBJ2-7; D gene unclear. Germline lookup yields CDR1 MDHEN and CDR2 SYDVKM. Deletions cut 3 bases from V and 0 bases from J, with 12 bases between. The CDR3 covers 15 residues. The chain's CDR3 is CASSLGHWPSYEQYF. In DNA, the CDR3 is TGTGCCAGCAGTTTGGGTCACTGGCCCTCCTACGAGCAGTACTTC.